The 29 T cell receptor beta chains below come from one sample, sequenced in a study of cytomegalovirus exposure and HLA in healthy donors. PCR used 60 Vbeta primers and 13 Jbeta primers. Using immunoSEQ multiplex PCR, the repertoire was profiled, and TCRdb retains in-frame clones only, with some absent. This sample's table reports 40,000 to 65,000 clones. The sample was PBMCs. The receptors derive from a man aged 35-49 years in good health and CMV-seropositive.

The chain has TRBV19 and TRBJ2-5; a possible D gene is TRBD1 (6 bases). The CDR3 contains 16 residues. Germline V gene data show CDR1 as LNHDA and CDR2 as SQIVND (reference sequence). V lost 4 bases and J 0 bases, leaving 15 bases between the germline ends. The CDR3 DNA reads TGTGCCAGTAGTAACAGGGACATTCACTACCAAGAGACCCAGTACTTC. Its translation: CASSNRDIHYQETQYF.

This chain uses TRBV30 with TRBJ1-4, with D perhaps TRBD1 (5 bases). Trimming pared 2 bases from V and 8 bases from J, leaving 18 bases between. Germline V gene data show CDR1 as GTSNPN and CDR2 as SVGIG (reference sequence). This CDR3 comprises 15 residues. CDR3: CAWSPRGRVKEKLFF. Written as DNA, the CDR3 is TGTGCCTGGAGTCCGCGGGGCAGGGTTAAGGAAAAACTGTTTTTT.

The chain joins TRBV30 to TRBJ2-5, with 13 positions matching TRBD2. Germline CDR1 is GTSNPN and CDR2 is SVGIG (reference sequence). The CDR3 loop spans 15 amino acids. Trimming at V came to 2 bases and at J to 7 bases, leaving 7 bases not matched to a gene. DNA of the CDR3: TGTGCCTGGAGTAGGACTAGCGGGGGTACGGGGACCCAGTACTTC. Its translation is CAWSRTSGGTGTQYF. The full variable domain, completed using reference TRBV30 and TRBJ2-5, is SQTIHQWPATLVQPVGSPLSLECTVEGTSNPNLYWYRQAAGRGLQLLFYSVGIGQISSEVPQNLSASRPQDRQFILSSKKLLLSDSGFYLCAWSRTSGGTGTQYFGPGTRLLVL.

V gene TRBV19 combines with J gene TRBJ2-3; a weak D match, TRBD2 (6 bases). Germline V gene data show CDR1 as LNHDA and CDR2 as SQIVND (reference sequence). Trimming pared 5 bases from V and 6 bases from J, leaving 9 bases between. The CDR3 is 12 amino acids. The CDR3 DNA is TGTGCCAGTAGTCCCCGGGGGGATACGCAGTATTTT. The encoded protein is CASSPRGDTQYF.

The chain joins TRBV30 to TRBJ1-1; no firm D call. V was cut by 2 bases and J by 0 bases, with 4 bases left in between. This CDR3 contains 12 residues. Germline V lookup: CDR1 GTSNPN, CDR2 SVGIG (reference sequence). This CDR3 reads CAWSSLNTEAFF. CDR3 bases: TGTGCCTGGAGTTCTCTGAACACTGAAGCTTTCTTT. Supplemented by reference TRBV30 and TRBJ1-1, the full variable domain reads SQTIHQWPATLVQPVGSPLSLECTVEGTSNPNLYWYRQAAGRGLQLLFYSVGIGQISSEVPQNLSASRPQDRQFILSSKKLLLSDSGFYLCAWSSLNTEAFFGQGTRLTVV.

CDR3 residues: CSVGPPTGGDTEAFF. DNA of the CDR3: TGCAGCGTTGGACCCCCGACAGGGGGAGACACTGAAGCTTTCTTT. This rearrangement joins TRBV29-1 to TRBJ1-1; 9 nucleotides agree with TRBD1. Germline values: CDR1 SQVTM, CDR2 ANQGSEA. V lost 4 bases and J lost 3; bases outside the gene matches: 9. CDR3 length: 15 residues.

The chain couples TRBV6-5 to TRBJ2-3, with TRBD2 matching 13 bases. The CDR3 has 15 residues. Germline V gene data show CDR1 as MNHEY and CDR2 as SVGAGI. V lost 6 bases, J lost 4 bases, and 4 bases stayed unmatched. The DNA of the CDR3 is TGTGCCAGCAGACTGACTAGCGGGAGGCCAGATACGCAGTATTTT. Its protein product is CASRLTSGRPDTQYF.

Concerning this clone: One junction end does not reproduce the germline sequence, and a read error may be involved. V and J are TRBV18 and TRBJ2-4; the D gene is possibly TRBD1 (6 bases). The CDR3 has 15 residues. Germline CDR1 is KGHSH and CDR2 is LQKENI. This chain's CDR3 is CASSPPTGSANIQSF. CDR3 DNA sequence: TGTGCCAGCTCACCACCGACAGGTTCTGCGAACATTCAGTCCTTC.

In nucleotides, the CDR3 is TGCGCCAGCAGGGCTAGCCTTATTGAGCAGTATTTT. The encoded protein is CASRASLIEQYF. The chain carries TRBV5-1 and TRBJ2-3, with D tentatively TRBD2 (5 bases). Germline V gene data show CDR1 as SGHRS and CDR2 as YFSETQ. The CDR3 covers 12 residues. V was trimmed by 5 bases and J by 11 bases, leaving 15 bases between them.

The gene calls are TRBV15 and TRBJ2-3; possibly TRBD1 for D (5 bases). Trimming took off 0 bases at V and 3 bases at J, with 13 bases between the two ends. The CDR3 runs 16 residues. Germline V gene data show CDR1 as LNHNV and CDR2 as YYDKDF (reference sequence). The CDR3 loop is CATSRDLTAPTDTQYF. Written as DNA, the CDR3 is TGTGCCACCAGCAGAGACCTGACAGCGCCTACAGATACGCAGTATTTT.

J is TRBJ2-7 and V is TRBV18; D is perhaps TRBD1 (5 bases). Per germline, CDR1 KGHSH and CDR2 LQKENI. The V end was cut by 2 bases, the J end by 0 bases, with 8 bases between. The CDR3 is 14 amino acids. This chain's CDR3 is CASSPEDTSYEQYF. The CDR3 DNA reads as TGTGCCAGCTCACCAGAGGACACCTCCTACGAGCAGTACTTC. Full variable domain (outside the CDR3, taken from reference TRBV18 and TRBJ2-7): NAGVMQNPRHLVRRRGQEARLRCSPMKGHSHVYWYRQLPEEGLKFMVYLQKENIIDESGMPKERFSAEFPKEGPSILRIQQVVRGDSAAYFCASSPEDTSYEQYFGPGTRLTVT.

The CDR3 nucleotides read TGTGCCAGTAGTCTTTTACAGGGGCAGGATGGCTACACCTTC. This encodes CASSLLQGQDGYTF. The V call is TRBV19, the J call TRBJ1-2; 7 nucleotides line up with TRBD1. After removal of 5 bases from V and 6 bases from J, the junction contained 9 bases not matched to a gene. The CDR3 extends over 14 amino acids. CDR1 is LNHDA and CDR2 is SQIVND in the germline V gene (reference sequence).

The V call is TRBV19, the J call TRBJ1-5; TRBD1 matches 9 bases. The V segment lost 6 bases and the J segment 3 bases; nucleotides outside the gene matches: 6. The CDR3 is 15 residues long. Germline V gene data show CDR1 as LNHDA and CDR2 as SQIVND (reference sequence). The CDR3 protein is CASRTTGGPNQPQHF. The CDR3 coding sequence is TGTGCCAGTAGAACGACAGGGGGTCCCAATCAGCCCCAGCATTTT.

The genes are TRBV10-3 and TRBJ2-1, with TRBD2 matching 10 bases. Looked up from germline, CDR1 is ENHRY and CDR2 is SYGVKD. J gave up 7 bases and V 0 bases, and 9 bases lay outside the gene matches. The CDR3 covers 17 residues. The CDR3 here is CAISESRQRGGKNEQFF. CDR3 nucleotide sequence: TGTGCCATCAGTGAGTCGAGGCAGCGGGGGGGGAAGAATGAGCAGTTCTTC.

The chain uses TRBV28 and TRBJ2-7; TRBD1 aligns across 7 bases. CDR3 length: 12 amino acids. V was clipped by 6 bases and J by 6 bases; unmatched bases: 5. Germline assignment: CDR1 MDHEN and CDR2 SYDVKM. In nucleotides, the CDR3 is TGTGCCAGCAGACCGACAGGGTTCGAGCAGTACTTC. Protein product: CASRPTGFEQYF.

The chain recombines TRBV11-1 with TRBJ2-5; TRBD1 matches at 9 bases. Germline values: CDR1 SGHAT, CDR2 FQDESV (reference sequence). The V and J ends lost 5 bases and 3 bases, in that order; junction bases with no gene match: 4. This CDR3 is 14 amino acids long. CDR3 sequence: CASSQGQGKETQYF. CDR3 nucleotides: TGTGCCAGCAGCCAGGGACAGGGCAAAGAGACCCAGTACTTC. The variable domain in full, with the rest retrieved from reference TRBV11-1 and TRBJ2-5, is EAEVAQSPRYKITEKSQAVAFWCDPISGHATLYWYRQILGQGPELLVQFQDESVVDDSQLPKDRFSAERLKGVDSTLKIQPAELGDSAMYLCASSQGQGKETQYFGPGTRLLVL.

The V call is TRBV7-3, the J call TRBJ2-3, with 14 bases that match TRBD2. This CDR3 comprises 18 residues. Germline V CDR1 and CDR2: SGHTA, FQGTGA. Trimming at V came to 4 bases and at J to 6 bases, leaving 12 bases not matched to a gene. Written as DNA, the CDR3 is TGTGCCAGCAGCTCTACACGACTAGCGGGAGGGCCGGGGGATACGCAGTATTTT. This encodes CASSSTRLAGGPGDTQYF.

This chain links TRBV6-5 with TRBJ2-7; 7 nucleotides match TRBD1. CDR1 MNHEY and CDR2 SVGAGI come from the germline V gene. The CDR3 loop spans 12 amino acids. J lost 4 bases, V lost 5 bases, and 2 bases had no gene match. For the CDR3, the DNA is TGTGCCAGCAGTGCAGGGGGATACGAGCAGTACTTC. Residues: CASSAGGYEQYF.

V usage is TRBV27 and J usage is TRBJ2-3; possible D gene TRBD2, 5 bases. Trimming pared 7 bases from V and 5 bases from J, leaving 7 bases between. Germline loops: CDR1 MNHEY, CDR2 SMNVEV (reference sequence). The CDR3 is made up of 11 amino acids. CDR3 in amino acids: CASIAGDTQYF. CDR3 sequence (DNA): TGTGCCAGCATTGCGGGAGATACGCAGTATTTT.

This chain uses TRBV7-9 with TRBJ1-5; D uncertain. The CDR3 is made up of 12 amino acids. Germline values: CDR1 SEHNR, CDR2 FQNEAQ (reference sequence). The V and J ends lost 1 base and 8 bases respectively, with 6 bases between them. The CDR3 region is CASSLGGKPQHF. The CDR3 DNA follows: TGTGCCAGCAGCTTAGGCGGGAAGCCCCAGCATTTT.

The chain links TRBV6-1 to TRBJ1-1, with 8 bases aligning to TRBD1. The CDR3 is made up of 15 amino acids. CDR1 and CDR2 from the germline V gene are MNHNS and SASEGT. The J segment lost 4 bases and the V segment lost 11 bases, leaving 15 bases of the junction unmatched. CDR3 amino acids: CALINQGAGATEAFF. CDR3 DNA: TGTGCCCTTATTAATCAGGGGGCTGGCGCCACTGAAGCTTTCTTT.

This sequence joins TRBV4-2 and TRBJ1-2; 8 bases agree with TRBD1. Looked up from germline, CDR1 is LGHNA and CDR2 is YNFKEQ. The length of the CDR3 is 15 residues. Losses at the gene ends were 5 bases for V and 6 bases for J; bases not matched to a gene: 11. The CDR3 here is CASSNGTGAGDGYTF. DNA for the CDR3: TGTGCCAGCAGCAATGGGACAGGTGCCGGGGATGGCTACACCTTC.

The gene calls are TRBV29-1 and TRBJ1-5; TRBD1 matches 8 bases. The J segment lost 7 bases and the V segment lost 4 bases, leaving 6 bases of the junction unmatched. The CDR3 is 13 residues long. Germline V gives CDR1 SQVTM, CDR2 ANQGSEA. The CDR3 spells CSVGLTGGQPQHF. The DNA for the CDR3 is TGCAGCGTTGGTTTAACAGGGGGGCAGCCCCAGCATTTT.

The V gene is TRBV10-3, the J gene TRBJ2-7; D might be TRBD1 (6 bases). V was shortened by 2 bases and J by 5 bases, with 13 bases between the two germline ends. The CDR3 sequence is 14 residues long. The V gene's germline CDR1 is ENHRY and CDR2 SYGVKD. CDR3 sequence: CAISEVTGPNEQYF. The CDR3, as DNA: TGTGCCATCAGTGAGGTCACAGGGCCCAACGAGCAGTACTTC.

The chain recombines TRBV30 with TRBJ2-2, with 8 bases lining up with TRBD2. The CDR3 is 15 residues long. V lost 3 bases, J lost 8 bases, and 11 bases stayed unmatched. Germline V CDR1 and CDR2: GTSNPN, SVGIG (reference sequence). DNA for the CDR3: TGTGCCTGGAGCCCCGGCCCGGCTAGCGGGGGGGAGCTGTTTTTT. This translates into CAWSPGPASGGELFF.

The chain employs TRBV14 and TRBJ2-7; 8 positions agree with TRBD2. V trimming: 5 bases; J trimming: 4 bases; junction bases outside the gene matches: 10. The CDR3 is 15 residues long. Germline CDR1 SGHDN, CDR2 FVKESK. CDR3 amino acids: CASSSAGGGLYEQYF. The CDR3 DNA reads as TGTGCCAGCAGCTCCGCCGGGGGGGGACTGTACGAGCAGTACTTC.

The chain recombines TRBV7-9 with TRBJ2-5; 8 nucleotides match TRBD1. The CDR3 contains 16 residues. V gave up 1 base and J gave up 3 bases; unmatched junction bases: 7. CDR1 is SEHNR and CDR2 is FQNEAQ in the germline V gene (reference sequence). CDR3 amino acids: CASSLGQGAPKETQYF. CDR3 DNA: TGTGCCAGCAGCTTAGGCCAGGGGGCGCCTAAAGAGACCCAGTACTTC.

V usage is TRBV29-1 and J usage is TRBJ2-5; tentative D call: TRBD2 (6 bases). CDR1 and CDR2 from the germline V gene are SQVTM and ANQGSEA. CDR3 length: 10 amino acids. V was cut by 6 bases and J by 5 bases, with 7 bases left in between. CDR3 DNA sequence: TGCAGCGTCAGCGGGGAGACCCAGTACTTC. It encodes CSVSGETQYF. The variable domain in full, completed from reference TRBV29-1 and TRBJ2-5, reads SAVISQKPSRDICQRGTSLTIQCQVDSQVTMMFWYRQQPGQSLTLIATANQGSEATYESGFVIDKFPISRPNLTFSTLTVSNMSPEDSSIYLCSVSGETQYFGPGTRLLVL.

This chain connects TRBV20-1 to TRBJ2-5; no clear D gene. The CDR3 is made up of 9 amino acids. Per germline, CDR1 DFQATT and CDR2 SNEGSKA (reference sequence). Trimming left V 2 bases short and J 13 bases short, with 8 bases between. In nucleotides, the CDR3 is TGCAGTGCTAGACTGGCTTCGTACTTC. This codes for CSARLASYF.